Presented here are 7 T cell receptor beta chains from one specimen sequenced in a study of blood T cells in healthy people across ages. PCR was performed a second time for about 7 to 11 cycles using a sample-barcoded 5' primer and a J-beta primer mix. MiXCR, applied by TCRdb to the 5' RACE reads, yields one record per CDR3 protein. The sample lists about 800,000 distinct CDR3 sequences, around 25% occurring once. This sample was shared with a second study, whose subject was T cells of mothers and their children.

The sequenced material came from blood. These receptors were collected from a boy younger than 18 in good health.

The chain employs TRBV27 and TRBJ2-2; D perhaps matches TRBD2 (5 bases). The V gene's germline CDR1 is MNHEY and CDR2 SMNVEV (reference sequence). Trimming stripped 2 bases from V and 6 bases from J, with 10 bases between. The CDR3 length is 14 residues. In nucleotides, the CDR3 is TGTGCCAGCAGTTTAATCGGGGTAGCCGGGGAGCTGTTTTTT. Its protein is CASSLIGVAGELFF.

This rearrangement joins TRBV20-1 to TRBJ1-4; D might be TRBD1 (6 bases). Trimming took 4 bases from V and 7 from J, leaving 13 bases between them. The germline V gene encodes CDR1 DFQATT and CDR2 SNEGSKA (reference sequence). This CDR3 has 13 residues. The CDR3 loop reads CSATFRGSEKLFF. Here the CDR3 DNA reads TGCAGTGCTACCTTCAGGGGATCTGAAAAACTGTTTTTT.

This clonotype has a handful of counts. The CDR3 nucleotides read TGTGCCAGCTCACCGGAGGGACAGGGAAGGTCGGAGTTCTTC. Its protein is CASSPEGQGRSEFF. This rearrangement joins TRBV18 to TRBJ2-1; 9 bases line up with TRBD1. The ends lost 3 bases at V and 14 bases at J; junction bases unmatched: 11. Per the germline V gene, CDR1 is KGHSH and CDR2 is LQKENI. The CDR3 contains 14 residues.

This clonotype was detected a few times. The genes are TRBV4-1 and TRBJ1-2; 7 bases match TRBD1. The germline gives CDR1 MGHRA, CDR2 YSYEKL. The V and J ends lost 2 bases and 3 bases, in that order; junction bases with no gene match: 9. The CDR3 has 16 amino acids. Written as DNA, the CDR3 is TGCGCCAGCAGCCAATTGGCAGGGGGACTAGACTATGGCTACACCTTC. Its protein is CASSQLAGGLDYGYTF.

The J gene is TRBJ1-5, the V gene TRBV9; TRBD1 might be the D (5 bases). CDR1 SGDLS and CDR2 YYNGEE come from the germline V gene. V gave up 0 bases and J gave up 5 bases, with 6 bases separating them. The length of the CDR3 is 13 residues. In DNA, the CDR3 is TGTGCCAGCAGCGTAGGGGGGTATCAGCCCCAGCATTTT. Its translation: CASSVGGYQPQHF.

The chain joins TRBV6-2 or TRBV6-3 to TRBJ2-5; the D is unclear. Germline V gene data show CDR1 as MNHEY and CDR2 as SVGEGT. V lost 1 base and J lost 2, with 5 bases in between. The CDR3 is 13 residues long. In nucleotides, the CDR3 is TGTGCCAGCAGTTACTTCCAGCAAGAGACCCAGTACTTC. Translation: CASSYFQQETQYF.

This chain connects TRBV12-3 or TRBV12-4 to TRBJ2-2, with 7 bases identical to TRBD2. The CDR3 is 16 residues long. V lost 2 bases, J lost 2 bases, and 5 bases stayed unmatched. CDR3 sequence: CASSLSGRANTGELFF. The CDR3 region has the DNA TGTGCCAGCAGTTTATCGGGGAGGGCCAACACCGGGGAGCTGTTTTTT.